The T cell receptor (beta chain) described here comes from a study of T cell repertoires in cytomegalovirus infection. The CDR3 sequence is 15 residues long. With 5 bases removed from V and 0 bases from J, the gap between germline ends came to 13 bases. CDR1 and CDR2 from the germline V gene are SGHAT and FQNNGV. This clonotype has at least ten counts. TCRdb used MiXCR to reprocess the reads, holding one entry per CDR3 protein. This table holds 150,000 to 200,000 distinct CDR3 sequences, 13% to 15% found once. The chain uses TRBV11-2 and TRBJ1-1, with D hard to call. Sequenced input: PBMCs. This TCR was sampled from a human donor in good health (CMV status not recorded). Some clones in this sample may be carry-over from other donors' samples. The CDR3 is CASSKRGPLNTEAFF. In DNA form, the CDR3 reads TGTGCCAGCAGCAAGCGTGGGCCTTTGAACACTGAAGCTTTCTTT. The variable domain in full, with the rest retrieved from reference TRBV11-2 and TRBJ1-1, is EAGVAQSPRYKIIEKRQSVAFWCNPISGHATLYWYQQILGQGPKLLIQFQNNGVVDDSQLPKDRFSAERLKGVDSTLKIQPAKLEDSAVYLCASSKRGPLNTEAFFGQGTRLTVV.